The 14 T cell receptor beta chains below were found in one sample sequenced in a study of shared clonotypes between healthy human individuals. TCRdb's copy holds only in-frame clones and misses some; the assay was immunoSEQ multiplex PCR. The data contain around 2.3 million clones, around 95% of them singletons. Sequencing used naive CD4+ T cells sorted from blood. The subset denotes: CD45RA+ positively selected. The source is a man younger than 35 in good health.

The rearrangement uses TRBV7-6 and TRBJ2-7; maybe TRBD2 (5 bases). CDR1 is SGHVS and CDR2 is FNYEAQ in the germline V gene. Trimming left V 1 base short and J 3 bases short, with 16 bases between. This CDR3 comprises 16 residues. CDR3 bases: TGTGCCAGCAGCTTAGGCCGGGGTAGCGAGATCTACGAGCAGTACTTC. It encodes CASSLGRGSEIYEQYF.

The chain joins TRBV6-5 to TRBJ2-5; D uncertain. The CDR3 spans 13 residues. The V gene's germline CDR1 is MNHEY and CDR2 SVGAGI. Trimming removed 6 bases at V and 0 bases at J, with 8 bases between. DNA of the CDR3: TGTGCCAGCAGACGAGTTTACCAAGAGACCCAGTACTTC. Protein: CASRRVYQETQYF.

The chain couples TRBV30 to TRBJ1-3; maybe TRBD1 (5 bases). CDR3 length: 19 amino acids. The V gene lost 1 base and the J gene lost 2 bases, with 24 bases spanning the gap. Germline V CDR1 and CDR2: GTSNPN, SVGIG (reference sequence). The DNA for the CDR3 is TGTGCCTGGAGTGCGATCAGGGTTTTCGGGATAGGCGCTGGAAACACCATATATTTT. As protein: CAWSAIRVFGIGAGNTIYF.

The chain combines TRBV5-1 with TRBJ2-1; 10 bases are a match to TRBD2. The CDR3 is made up of 17 amino acids. Per germline, CDR1 SGHRS and CDR2 YFSETQ. V gave up 0 bases and J gave up 3 bases; unmatched junction bases: 6. CDR3 sequence (DNA): TGCGCCAGCAGCTTGGCCAGTCTAGCGGGAGTCTACAATGAGCAGTTCTTC. Protein sequence: CASSLASLAGVYNEQFF.

This clone has just one count. The chain employs TRBV11-1 and TRBJ2-6; D possibly uses TRBD1 or TRBD2 (5 bases each). The CDR3 totals 15 residues. Per germline, CDR1 SGHAT and CDR2 FQDESV (reference sequence). Trimming took 5 bases from V and 12 from J, leaving 20 bases between them. The CDR3 DNA reads TGTGCCAGCAGCACCATAAGGGACGGTGGGAGCGTCCTGACTTTC. This translates into CASSTIRDGGSVLTF.

The CDR3 loop is CASSPFDSLNTQYF. As DNA, the CDR3 is TGTGCCAGCAGCCCTTTCGACAGCTTAAATACGCAGTATTTT. The gene calls are TRBV9 and TRBJ2-3; possibly TRBD1 for D (5 bases). CDR1 and CDR2 from the germline V gene are SGDLS and YYNGEE. With 4 bases removed from V and 7 bases from J, the gap between germline ends came to 16 bases. This CDR3 is 14 amino acids long.

This clone was counted between two and nine times. This rearrangement joins TRBV6-5 to TRBJ2-7, with 11 bases aligning to TRBD2. Germline V lookup: CDR1 MNHEY, CDR2 SVGAGI. The V segment lost 6 bases and the J segment 5 bases; nucleotides outside the gene matches: 6. This CDR3 spans 14 amino acids. CDR3 sequence reads: CASSTSGSPHEQYF. CDR3 DNA: TGTGCCAGCAGCACTAGCGGGAGTCCCCACGAGCAGTACTTC.

The chain is built from TRBV4-3 and TRBJ2-4, with D perhaps being TRBD1 or TRBD2 (6 bases each). Germline V gives CDR1 LGHNA, CDR2 YSLEER. CDR3 size: 17 residues. The ends were cut back, 1 base at V and 0 bases at J, with 13 bases in the middle. In DNA form, the CDR3 reads TGCGCCAGCAGCCAAGTTTCGGGGGCGCGAGCCAAAAACATTCAGTACTTC. Translation: CASSQVSGARAKNIQYF.

The rearrangement links TRBV9 to TRBJ1-5; D call uncertain. This CDR3 comprises 16 residues. The V gene lost 0 bases and the J gene lost 0 bases, with 10 bases spanning the gap. Germline assignment: CDR1 SGDLS and CDR2 YYNGEE. CDR3 loop: CASSVEDFDSNQPQHF. In DNA, the CDR3 is TGTGCCAGCAGCGTAGAGGACTTCGATAGCAATCAGCCCCAGCATTTT.

Comments on this clone: Other DNA sequences in the same sample also yield this CDR3. This chain connects TRBV5-1 to TRBJ2-7; D is possibly TRBD1 or TRBD2 (5 bases each). From germline, CDR1 is SGHRS and CDR2 YFSETQ. This CDR3 comprises 15 residues. The germline V and J ends were trimmed by 0 bases and 0 bases, with 10 bases remaining between them. The CDR3 region is CASSLGGTASYEQYF. In DNA form, the CDR3 reads TGCGCCAGCAGCTTGGGTGGGACCGCCTCCTACGAGCAGTACTTC.

About this clone itself: Other DNA variants within this sample encode the same CDR3. The genes are TRBV10-3 and TRBJ1-1, with a weak D call TRBD1 (5 bases). This CDR3 contains 13 residues. The V and J ends lost 8 bases and 2 bases respectively, with 12 bases between them. Per germline, CDR1 ENHRY and CDR2 SYGVKD. The CDR3 region is CAIRRGPNTEAFF. Written as DNA, the CDR3 is TGTGCCATCCGGAGGGGCCCAAACACTGAAGCTTTCTTT.

CDR3 DNA: TGTGCCAGCTTGAGGGGGGGACTAGGAACGGGCGAGCAGTACTTC. Translation gives CASLRGGLGTGEQYF. The chain employs TRBV28 and TRBJ2-7, with TRBD2 matching over 8 bases. Germline V gene data show CDR1 as MDHEN and CDR2 as SYDVKM. The length of the CDR3 is 15 residues. V was clipped by 8 bases and J by 6 bases; unmatched bases: 15.

With respect to this clone: Other DNA sequences in this specimen translate into the identical CDR3. This chain connects TRBV5-1 to TRBJ2-2, with no clear D. CDR3 length: 14 amino acids. V gave up 0 bases and J gave up 5 bases, with 8 bases separating them. CDR1 is SGHRS and CDR2 is YFSETQ in the germline V gene. The CDR3 nucleotides read TGCGCCAGCAGCTTGGGTTCGTCTACCGGGGAGCTGTTTTTT. Translation: CASSLGSSTGELFF. Variable domain in full (rest from reference TRBV5-1 and TRBJ2-2): KAGVTQTPRYLIKTRGQQVTLSCSPISGHRSVSWYQQTPGQGLQFLFEYFSETQRNKGNFPGRFSGRQFSNSRSEMNVSTLELGDSALYLCASSLGSSTGELFFGEGSRLTVL.

The chain uses TRBV19 and TRBJ1-5; D unresolved. The CDR3 consists of 17 residues. Per the germline V gene, CDR1 is LNHDA and CDR2 is SQIVND (reference sequence). V lost 3 bases to trimming and J lost 0 bases, with 15 bases between them. The CDR3 loop is CASSMASKGFSNQPQHF. CDR3 bases: TGTGCCAGTAGTATGGCGTCTAAGGGATTTAGCAATCAGCCCCAGCATTTT.